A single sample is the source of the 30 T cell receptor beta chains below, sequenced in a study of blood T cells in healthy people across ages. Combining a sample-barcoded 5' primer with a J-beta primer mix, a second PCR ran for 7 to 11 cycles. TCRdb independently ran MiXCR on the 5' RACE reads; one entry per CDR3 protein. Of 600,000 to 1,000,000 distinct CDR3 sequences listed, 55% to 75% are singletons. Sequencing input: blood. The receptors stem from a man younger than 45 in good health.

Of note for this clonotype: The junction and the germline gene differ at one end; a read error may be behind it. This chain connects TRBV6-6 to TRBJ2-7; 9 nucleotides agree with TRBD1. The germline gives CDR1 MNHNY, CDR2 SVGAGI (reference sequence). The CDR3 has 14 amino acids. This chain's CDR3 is CASSFDGTGHEQYF. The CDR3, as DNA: TGTGCCAGCAGTTTCGACGGGACAGGGCACGAGCAGTATTTC.

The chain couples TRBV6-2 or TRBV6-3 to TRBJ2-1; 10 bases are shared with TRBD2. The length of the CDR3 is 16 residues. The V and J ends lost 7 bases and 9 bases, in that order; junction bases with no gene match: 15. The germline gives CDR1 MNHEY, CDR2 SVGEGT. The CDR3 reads CASKKSGRAKEGEQFF. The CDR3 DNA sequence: TGTGCCAGCAAAAAAAGCGGGAGGGCCAAGGAAGGTGAGCAGTTCTTC.

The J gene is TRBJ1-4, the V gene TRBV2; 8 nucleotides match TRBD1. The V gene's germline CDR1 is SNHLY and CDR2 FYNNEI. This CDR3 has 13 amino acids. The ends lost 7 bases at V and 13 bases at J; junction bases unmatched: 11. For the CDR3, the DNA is TGTGCCAGCAAGGGACAGGCCGGTTCGGGACTGTTTTTT. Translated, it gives CASKGQAGSGLFF.

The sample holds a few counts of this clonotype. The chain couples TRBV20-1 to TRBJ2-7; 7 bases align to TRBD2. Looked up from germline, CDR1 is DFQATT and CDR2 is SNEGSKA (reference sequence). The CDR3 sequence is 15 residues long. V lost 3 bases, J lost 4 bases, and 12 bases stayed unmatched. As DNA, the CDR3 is TGCAGTGCTAGGTTCGGACTAGTTTCTCTTTACGAGCAGTACTTC. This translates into CSARFGLVSLYEQYF.

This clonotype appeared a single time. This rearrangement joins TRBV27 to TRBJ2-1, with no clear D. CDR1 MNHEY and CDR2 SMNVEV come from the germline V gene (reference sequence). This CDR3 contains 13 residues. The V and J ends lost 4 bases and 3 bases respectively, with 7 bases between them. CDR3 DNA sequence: TGTGCCAGCAGTTCAACGTACTACAATGAGCAGTTCTTC. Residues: CASSSTYYNEQFF.

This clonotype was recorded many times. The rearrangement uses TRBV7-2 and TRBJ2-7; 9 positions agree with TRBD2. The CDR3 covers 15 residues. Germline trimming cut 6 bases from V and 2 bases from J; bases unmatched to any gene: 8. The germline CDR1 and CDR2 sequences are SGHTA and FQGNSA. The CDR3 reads CASSLGLAGTYEQYF. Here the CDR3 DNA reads TGTGCCAGCAGTTTGGGTCTAGCGGGAACCTACGAGCAGTACTTC. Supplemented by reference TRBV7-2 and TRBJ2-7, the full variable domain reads GAGVSQSPSNKVTEKGKDVELRCDPISGHTALYWYRQSLGQGLEFLIYFQGNSAPDKSGLPSDRFSAERTGGSVSTLTIQRTQQEDSAVYLCASSLGLAGTYEQYFGPGTRLTVT.

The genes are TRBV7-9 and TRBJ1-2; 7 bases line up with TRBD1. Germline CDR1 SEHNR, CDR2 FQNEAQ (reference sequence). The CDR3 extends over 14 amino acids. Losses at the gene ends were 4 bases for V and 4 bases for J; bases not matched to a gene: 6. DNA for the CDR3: TGTGCCAGCAGCTCCGCAGGGGGGGCCTATGGCTACACCTTC. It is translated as CASSSAGGAYGYTF.

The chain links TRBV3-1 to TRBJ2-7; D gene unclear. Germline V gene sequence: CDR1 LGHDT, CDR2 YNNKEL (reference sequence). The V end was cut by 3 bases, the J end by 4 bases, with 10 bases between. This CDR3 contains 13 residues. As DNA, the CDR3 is TGTGCCAGCAGCCAGATGCCACCGTACGAGCAGTACTTC. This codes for CASSQMPPYEQYF.

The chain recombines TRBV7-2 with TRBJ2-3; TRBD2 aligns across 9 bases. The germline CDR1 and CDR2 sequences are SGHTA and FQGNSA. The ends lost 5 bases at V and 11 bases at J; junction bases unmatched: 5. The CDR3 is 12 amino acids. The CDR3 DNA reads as TGTGCCAGCAGCCTTAGCGGGAGAATGCAGTATTTT. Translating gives CASSLSGRMQYF.

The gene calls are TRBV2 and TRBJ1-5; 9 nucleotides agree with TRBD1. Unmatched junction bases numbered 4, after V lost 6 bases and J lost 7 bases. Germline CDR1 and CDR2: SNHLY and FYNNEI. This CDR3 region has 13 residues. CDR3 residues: CASRGQGGQPQHF. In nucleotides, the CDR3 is TGTGCCAGCAGGGGACAGGGTGGCCAGCCCCAGCATTTT.

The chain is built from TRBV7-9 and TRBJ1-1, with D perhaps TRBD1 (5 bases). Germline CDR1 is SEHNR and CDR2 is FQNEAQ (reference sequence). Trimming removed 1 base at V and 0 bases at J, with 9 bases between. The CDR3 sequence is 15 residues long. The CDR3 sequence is CASSLEGTMNTEAFF. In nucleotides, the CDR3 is TGTGCCAGCAGCTTAGAAGGGACCATGAACACTGAAGCTTTCTTT.

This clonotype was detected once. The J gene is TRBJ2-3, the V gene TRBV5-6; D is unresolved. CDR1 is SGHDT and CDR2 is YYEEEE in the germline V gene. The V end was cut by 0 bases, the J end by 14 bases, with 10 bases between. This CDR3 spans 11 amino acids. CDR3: CASSLDTTRYF. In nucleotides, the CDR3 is TGTGCCAGCAGCTTGGACACAACCCGGTATTTT.

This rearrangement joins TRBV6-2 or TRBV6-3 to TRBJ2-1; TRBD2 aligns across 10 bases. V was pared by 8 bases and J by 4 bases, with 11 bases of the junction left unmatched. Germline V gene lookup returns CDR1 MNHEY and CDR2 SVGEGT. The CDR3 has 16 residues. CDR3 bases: TGTGCCAGCCTTTCTTACTATAGCGGGAGGTACAATGAGCAGTTCTTC. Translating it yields CASLSYYSGRYNEQFF.

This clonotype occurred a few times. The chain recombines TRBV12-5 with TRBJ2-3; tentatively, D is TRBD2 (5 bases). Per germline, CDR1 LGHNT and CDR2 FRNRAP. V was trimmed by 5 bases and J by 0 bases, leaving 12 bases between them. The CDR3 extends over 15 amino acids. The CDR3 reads CASGPGLTSTDTQYF. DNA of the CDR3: TGTGCTAGTGGTCCCGGACTTACTAGCACAGATACGCAGTATTTT.

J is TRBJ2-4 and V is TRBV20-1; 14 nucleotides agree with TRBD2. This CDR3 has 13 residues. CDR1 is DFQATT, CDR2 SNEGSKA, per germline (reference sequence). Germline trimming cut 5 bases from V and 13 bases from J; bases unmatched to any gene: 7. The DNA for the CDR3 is TGCAGTGCTGGGACTAGCGGGAGAAGGGAGCAGTACTTC. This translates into CSAGTSGRREQYF.

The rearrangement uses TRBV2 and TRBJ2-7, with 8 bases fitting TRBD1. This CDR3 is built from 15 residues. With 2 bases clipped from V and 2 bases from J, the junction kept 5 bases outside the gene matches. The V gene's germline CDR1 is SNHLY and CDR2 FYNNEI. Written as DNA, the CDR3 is TGTGCCAGCAGTGAACTCGGGACAGGCGCCTACGAGCAGTACTTC. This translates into CASSELGTGAYEQYF.

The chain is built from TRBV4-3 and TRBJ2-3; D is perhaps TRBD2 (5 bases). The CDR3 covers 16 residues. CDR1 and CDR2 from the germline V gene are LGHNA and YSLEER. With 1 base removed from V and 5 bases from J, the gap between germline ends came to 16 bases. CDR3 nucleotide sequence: TGCGCCAGCAGCCAAGGCCGAGCGGAGCCCGGAGATACGCAGTATTTT. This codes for CASSQGRAEPGDTQYF.

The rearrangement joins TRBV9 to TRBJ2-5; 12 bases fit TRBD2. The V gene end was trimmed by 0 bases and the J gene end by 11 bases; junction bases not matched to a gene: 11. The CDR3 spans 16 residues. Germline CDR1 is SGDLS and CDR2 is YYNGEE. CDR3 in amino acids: CASSVEGTSGLNEQYF. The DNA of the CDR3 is TGTGCCAGCAGCGTAGAGGGGACTAGCGGGCTCAATGAGCAGTACTTC.

The CDR3 DNA reads TGTGCCAGCTTTCCCGGGACTAGCTCCTACAATGAGCAGTTCTTC. Translating gives CASFPGTSSYNEQFF. The rearrangement links TRBV28 to TRBJ2-1; 8 bases are shared with TRBD2. V lost 8 bases to trimming and J lost 0 bases; unmatched junction nucleotides: 6. This CDR3 is 15 amino acids long. CDR1 and CDR2 (germline): MDHEN, SYDVKM. The full variable domain, completed using reference TRBV28 and TRBJ2-1, is DVKVTQSSRYLVKRTGEKVFLECVQDMDHENMFWYRQDPGLGLRLIYFSYDVKMKEKGDIPEGYSVSREKKERFSLILESASTNQTSMYLCASFPGTSSYNEQFFGPGTRLTVL.

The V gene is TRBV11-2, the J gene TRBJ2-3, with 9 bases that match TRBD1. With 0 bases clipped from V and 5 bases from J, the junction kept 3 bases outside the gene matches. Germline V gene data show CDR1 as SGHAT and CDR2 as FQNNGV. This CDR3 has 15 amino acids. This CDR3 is CASSLEGTGRDTQYF. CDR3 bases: TGTGCCAGCAGCTTAGAAGGGACAGGGCGAGATACGCAGTATTTT.

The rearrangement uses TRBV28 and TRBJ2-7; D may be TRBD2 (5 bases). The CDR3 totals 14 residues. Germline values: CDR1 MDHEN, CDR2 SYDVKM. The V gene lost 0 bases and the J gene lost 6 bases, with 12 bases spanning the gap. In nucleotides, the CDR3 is TGTGCCAGCAGTTTATGGGAGGCTCCAGGCGAGCAGTACTTC. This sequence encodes CASSLWEAPGEQYF.

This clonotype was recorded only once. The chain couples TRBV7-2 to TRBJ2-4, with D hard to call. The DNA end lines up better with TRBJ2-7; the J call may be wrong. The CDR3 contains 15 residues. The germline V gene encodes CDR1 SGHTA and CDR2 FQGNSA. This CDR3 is CASSLEAGWIYEQYF. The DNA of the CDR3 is TGTGCCAGCAGCTTAGAGGCCGGGTGGATATACGAGCAGTACTTC.

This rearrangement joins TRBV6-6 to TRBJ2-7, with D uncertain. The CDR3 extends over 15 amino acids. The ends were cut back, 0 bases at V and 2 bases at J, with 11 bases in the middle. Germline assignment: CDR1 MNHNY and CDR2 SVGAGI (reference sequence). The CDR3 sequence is CASSYSGNVPYEQYF. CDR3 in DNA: TGTGCCAGCAGTTACTCAGGGAACGTGCCCTACGAGCAGTACTTC.

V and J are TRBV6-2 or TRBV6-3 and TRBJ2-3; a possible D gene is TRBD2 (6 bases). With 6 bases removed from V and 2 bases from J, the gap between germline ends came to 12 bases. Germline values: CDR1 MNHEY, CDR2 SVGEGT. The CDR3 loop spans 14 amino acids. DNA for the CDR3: TGTGCCAGCAGGCAGCGGGCACTCACAGATACGCAGTATTTT. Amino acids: CASRQRALTDTQYF.

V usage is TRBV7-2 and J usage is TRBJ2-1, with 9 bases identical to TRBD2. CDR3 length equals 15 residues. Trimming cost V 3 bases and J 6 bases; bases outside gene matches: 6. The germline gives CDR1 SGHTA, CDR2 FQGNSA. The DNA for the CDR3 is TGTGCCAGCAGCTTCTATGGCGGGAGGGTCAATGAGCAGTTCTTC. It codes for CASSFYGGRVNEQFF.

The CDR3 reads CASSARETDTQYF. The CDR3 coding sequence is TGTGCCAGCAGCGCCCGGGAGACAGATACGCAGTATTTT. The V call is TRBV9, the J call TRBJ2-3; D may be TRBD2 (6 bases). The CDR3 runs 13 residues. Trimming removed 3 bases at V and 3 bases at J, with 8 bases between. Germline loops: CDR1 SGDLS, CDR2 YYNGEE.

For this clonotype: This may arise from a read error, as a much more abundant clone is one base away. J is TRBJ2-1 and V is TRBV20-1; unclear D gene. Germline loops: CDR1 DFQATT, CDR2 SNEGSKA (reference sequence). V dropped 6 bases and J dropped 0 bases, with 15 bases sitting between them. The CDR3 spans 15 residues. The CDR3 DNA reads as TGCAGTGCAAAAAAAACGGAGAGCTCCTACAATGAGCAGTTCTTC. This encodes CSAKKTESSYNEQFF.

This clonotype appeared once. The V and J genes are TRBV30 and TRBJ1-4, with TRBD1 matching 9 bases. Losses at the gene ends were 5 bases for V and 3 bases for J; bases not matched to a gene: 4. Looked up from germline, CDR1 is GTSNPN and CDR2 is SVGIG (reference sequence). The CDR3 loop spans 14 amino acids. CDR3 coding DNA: TGTGCCTGGGGACAGGGGTTGGCTAATGAAAAACTGTTTTTT. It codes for CAWGQGLANEKLFF.

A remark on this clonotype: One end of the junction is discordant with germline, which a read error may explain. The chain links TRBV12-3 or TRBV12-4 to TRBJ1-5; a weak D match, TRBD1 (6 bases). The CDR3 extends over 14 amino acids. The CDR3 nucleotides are TGTGCCAGCAGTGTAGCGCAGGGGAATCAGCCCCAGCATTTT. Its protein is CASSVAQGNQPQHF.

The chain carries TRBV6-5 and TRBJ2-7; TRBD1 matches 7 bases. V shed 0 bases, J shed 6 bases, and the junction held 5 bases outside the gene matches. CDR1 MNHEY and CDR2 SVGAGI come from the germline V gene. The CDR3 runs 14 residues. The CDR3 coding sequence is TGTGCCAGCAGTTACTCGTCACAGGGGTTCGAGCAGTACTTC. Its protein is CASSYSSQGFEQYF.